These 32 T cell receptor beta chains came from one sample sequenced in a study of blood T cell repertoires in COVID-19. Generated by immunoSEQ multiplex PCR, the TCRdb table keeps only in-frame clones and is missing some. The table includes some 250,000 clones, around 90% detected once. The sample taken for sequencing was peripheral blood. The receptors originated from a woman in her sixties or seventies with COVID-19, enrolled during active disease.

The genes are TRBV28 and TRBJ1-1, with D maybe TRBD1 (6 bases). The V and J ends lost 6 bases and 11 bases respectively, with 25 bases between them. Germline values: CDR1 MDHEN, CDR2 SYDVKM. The CDR3 sequence is 15 residues long. CDR3 bases: TGTGCCAGCAGCCTCGCATTCAGGGACACTGAGGGGGCTTTCTTT. Translated, it gives CASSLAFRDTEGAFF.

This clone was recorded only once. The chain has TRBV27 and TRBJ1-5; 7 bases match TRBD1. The germline V gene has CDR1 MNHEY and CDR2 SMNVEV (reference sequence). The V and J ends lost 5 bases and 7 bases, in that order; junction bases with no gene match: 5. This CDR3 region has 13 residues. This CDR3 reads CASSPQGSQPQHF. The CDR3 DNA sequence: TGTGCCAGCAGTCCACAGGGGTCGCAGCCCCAGCATTTT.

The chain links TRBV29-1 to TRBJ1-4, with D perhaps TRBD1 (5 bases). The CDR3 has 12 residues. Germline V gene sequence: CDR1 SQVTM, CDR2 ANQGSEA. V was clipped by 3 bases and J by 4 bases, with 6 bases between them. CDR3 region: CSVEGLNEKLFF. CDR3 bases: TGCAGCGTTGAGGGACTTAATGAAAAACTGTTTTTT.

The chain joins TRBV9 to TRBJ2-7, with TRBD2 matching 8 bases. The CDR3 is 12 amino acids. Germline values: CDR1 SGDLS, CDR2 YYNGEE. J was trimmed by 8 bases and V by 4 bases; bases with no gene match: 5. CDR3 loop: CASSSGGNQQYF. For the CDR3, the DNA is TGTGCCAGCAGCTCGGGGGGGAACCAGCAGTACTTC.

In this sample, this clone turned up a few times. The gene calls are TRBV27 and TRBJ2-7, with unresolved D. The CDR3 has 13 amino acids. V lost 2 bases and J 3 bases, leaving 8 bases between the germline ends. Per the germline V gene, CDR1 is MNHEY and CDR2 is SMNVEV (reference sequence). This CDR3 is CASSLVNSYEQYF. In nucleotides, the CDR3 is TGTGCCAGCAGTTTAGTTAACAGCTACGAGCAGTACTTC.

The V and J genes are TRBV5-1 and TRBJ2-2; D is perhaps TRBD1 (5 bases). Germline V CDR1 and CDR2: SGHRS, YFSETQ. CDR3 length: 13 amino acids. Trimming cost V 6 bases and J 4 bases, with 10 bases left between them. This chain's CDR3 is CASTRQLTGELFF. The DNA for the CDR3 is TGCGCCAGCACCCGACAGCTCACCGGGGAGCTGTTTTTT.

This clone counts as medium-sized. The chain carries TRBV5-6 and TRBJ1-1; D is undetermined. The V end lost 0 bases, the J end lost 3 bases, and 12 bases lay between the germline ends. This CDR3 region has 15 residues. In germline, CDR1 is SGHDT, CDR2 YYEEEE. The CDR3 region has the DNA TGTGCCAGCAGCTTGGGTCCCGCGCAAGACACTGAAGCTTTCTTT. It encodes CASSLGPAQDTEAFF. Using reference TRBV5-6 and TRBJ1-1 for the parts outside the CDR3, the full variable domain is DAGVTQSPTHLIKTRGQQVTLRCSPKSGHDTVSWYQQALGQGPQFIFQYYEEEERQRGNFPDRFSGHQFPNYSSELNVNALLLGDSALYLCASSLGPAQDTEAFFGQGTRLTVV.

This clone was picked up one time. CDR3 sequence: CASSQATGGAWDTGELFF. CDR3 DNA: TGCGCCAGCAGCCAGGCAACAGGGGGCGCCTGGGACACCGGGGAGCTGTTTTTT. The chain joins TRBV4-3 to TRBJ2-2; TRBD1 matches at 9 bases. The V gene end was trimmed by 3 bases and the J gene end by 3 bases; junction bases not matched to a gene: 11. Per the germline V gene, CDR1 is LGHNA and CDR2 is YSLEER. This CDR3 has 18 amino acids.

V usage is TRBV20-1 and J usage is TRBJ1-1, with 7 bases matching TRBD1. Looked up from germline, CDR1 is DFQATT and CDR2 is SNEGSKA (reference sequence). The CDR3 is 11 amino acids. V lost 0 bases, J lost 11 bases, and 3 bases stayed unmatched. As DNA, the CDR3 is TGCAGTGCTAGAGATCAGGGGGTGGCTTTCTTT. Residues: CSARDQGVAFF.

The rearrangement uses TRBV5-1 and TRBJ1-4; TRBD1 matches 11 bases. Germline-derived CDR1 and CDR2 are SGHRS and YFSETQ. V lost 3 bases and J lost 13; bases outside the gene matches: 11. This CDR3 has 15 amino acids. The CDR3 sequence: CASSSDGQGARSLFF. The CDR3 coding sequence is TGCGCCAGCAGCTCTGACGGACAGGGGGCGCGTTCACTGTTTTTT. Combining the CDR3 with reference TRBV5-1 and TRBJ1-4 gives the whole variable domain KAGVTQTPRYLIKTRGQQVTLSCSPISGHRSVSWYQQTPGQGLQFLFEYFSETQRNKGNFPGRFSGRQFSNSRSEMNVSTLELGDSALYLCASSSDGQGARSLFFGSGTQLSVL.

V usage is TRBV3-1 (or the pseudogene TRBV3-2) and J usage is TRBJ2-5, with 7 bases that match TRBD2. Germline V gene data show CDR1 as LGHDT and CDR2 as YNNKEL (reference sequence). The CDR3 consists of 15 residues. V gave up 3 bases and J gave up 4 bases; unmatched junction bases: 8. CDR3 sequence reads: CASSQAAGRGETQYF. CDR3 nucleotides: TGTGCCAGCAGCCAGGCAGCGGGAAGGGGAGAGACCCAGTACTTC.

The chain joins TRBV30 to TRBJ2-3; 8 positions match TRBD1. The germline gives CDR1 GTSNPN, CDR2 SVGIG (reference sequence). J was trimmed by 5 bases and V by 7 bases; bases with no gene match: 17. This CDR3 comprises 16 residues. CDR3 region: CAFTTGDLGGIDTQYF. CDR3 DNA: TGTGCCTTCACGACAGGGGACCTAGGTGGTATAGATACGCAGTATTTT.

V gene TRBV7-9 combines with J gene TRBJ1-2; D remains ambiguous. The CDR3 has 14 residues. CDR1 is SEHNR, CDR2 FQNEAQ, per germline (reference sequence). V lost 2 bases to trimming and J lost 4 bases, with 11 bases between them. The CDR3 DNA reads as TGTGCCAGCAGCTTACAGGCTGAGGGCTATGGCTACACCTTC. Translated: CASSLQAEGYGYTF.

The J gene is TRBJ2-2, the V gene TRBV9; 11 nucleotides align to TRBD2. CDR3 length equals 16 residues. The germline V gene encodes CDR1 SGDLS and CDR2 YYNGEE. V was clipped by 4 bases and J by 3 bases; unmatched bases: 5. CDR3 coding DNA: TGTGCCAGCAGCACGGGACTAGCGGAATACACCGGGGAGCTGTTTTTT. Residues: CASSTGLAEYTGELFF.

A few counts support this clone. This chain joins TRBV4-1 and TRBJ1-2; 7 nucleotides align to TRBD1. Unmatched junction bases numbered 4, after V lost 4 bases and J lost 8 bases. The germline gives CDR1 MGHRA, CDR2 YSYEKL. This CDR3 comprises 12 residues. The CDR3 protein is CASSLGDSGYTF. The CDR3 DNA sequence: TGCGCCAGCAGCCTGGGGGACAGCGGCTACACCTTC.

The V call is TRBV15, the J call TRBJ1-1; 7 bases agree with TRBD1. V lost 0 bases, J lost 0 bases, and 16 bases stayed unmatched. Germline lookup yields CDR1 LNHNV and CDR2 YYDKDF (reference sequence). The CDR3 runs 20 residues. The CDR3 coding sequence is TGTGCCACCAGCAGAGATGTCGGGACAGCCTCAACGGGGATGAACACTGAAGCTTTCTTT. Its protein is CATSRDVGTASTGMNTEAFF.

The gene calls are TRBV7-9 and TRBJ2-7; D ambiguous. The V and J ends lost 5 bases and 2 bases respectively, with 16 bases between them. The CDR3 sequence is 15 residues long. Looked up from germline, CDR1 is SEHNR and CDR2 is FQNEAQ (reference sequence). The CDR3 nucleotides read TGTGCCAGCAGCGCGATCCGGCCTGGAGCCTACGAGCAGTACTTC. As protein: CASSAIRPGAYEQYF. The whole variable domain, filled in from reference TRBV7-9 and TRBJ2-7, reads DTGVSQNPRHKITKRGQNVTFRCDPISEHNRLYWYRQTLGQGPEFLTYFQNEAQLEKSRLLSDRFSAERPKGSFSTLEIQRTEQGDSAMYLCASSAIRPGAYEQYFGPGTRLTVT.

This chain uses TRBV5-1 with TRBJ2-7; D possibly corresponds to TRBD2 (6 bases). CDR3 length: 14 amino acids. Looked up from germline, CDR1 is SGHRS and CDR2 is YFSETQ. Trimming removed 4 bases at V and 3 bases at J, with 14 bases between. This CDR3 reads CASSPRIGGYEQYF. The CDR3 nucleotides read TGCGCCAGCAGCCCTCGCATCGGGGGCTACGAGCAGTACTTC.

This chain joins TRBV12-3 or TRBV12-4 and TRBJ1-2, with no clear D. Deletions cut 3 bases from V and 2 bases from J, with 7 bases between. The CDR3 is made up of 13 amino acids. DNA of the CDR3: TGTGCCAGCAGTTTTCGAGAAAACTATGGCTACACCTTC. Amino acid sequence: CASSFRENYGYTF.

The rearrangement links TRBV2 to TRBJ1-2, with a tentative D call TRBD1 (6 bases). The CDR3 extends over 16 amino acids. CDR1 and CDR2 from the germline V gene are SNHLY and FYNNEI. Trimming left V 7 bases short and J 0 bases short, with 18 bases between. The CDR3 is CASNPPPRTANYGYTF. Here the CDR3 DNA reads TGTGCCAGCAACCCCCCACCTAGGACAGCTAACTATGGCTACACCTTC.

J is TRBJ2-1 and V is TRBV5-1; D not resolved. V lost 2 bases to trimming and J lost 5 bases, with 8 bases between them. The CDR3 totals 13 residues. Germline CDR1 SGHRS, CDR2 YFSETQ. In nucleotides, the CDR3 is TGCGCCAGCAGCTTCAACAGACACAATGAGCAGTTCTTC. Translation: CASSFNRHNEQFF.

In its sample, this clone was seen many times. The chain combines TRBV18 with TRBJ2-7; 9 nucleotides match TRBD2. The V and J ends lost 2 bases and 2 bases, in that order; junction bases with no gene match: 7. The CDR3 is 16 residues long. Germline CDR1 and CDR2: KGHSH and LQKENI. CDR3 in DNA: TGTGCCAGCTCACCAGTCTCCCTAGCGGGAACCTACGAGCAGTACTTC. Translation: CASSPVSLAGTYEQYF.

This chain uses TRBV6-1 with TRBJ2-5, with D unresolved. V was trimmed by 3 bases and J by 5 bases, leaving 4 bases between them. The CDR3 runs to 11 residues. The germline V gene encodes CDR1 MNHNS and CDR2 SASEGT. The DNA of the CDR3 is TGTGCCAGCAGTGATATGGAGACCCAGTACTTC. This sequence encodes CASSDMETQYF.

The rearrangement links TRBV27 to TRBJ1-2; D is undetermined. CDR1 is MNHEY, CDR2 SMNVEV, per germline (reference sequence). V was cut by 1 base and J by 7 bases, with 10 bases left in between. The CDR3 runs 13 residues. In DNA, the CDR3 is TGTGCCAGCAGTTTATACGGCGGGTTTGGCTACACCTTC. Protein: CASSLYGGFGYTF.

The genes are TRBV3-1 (or the pseudogene TRBV3-2) and TRBJ2-2; D is possibly TRBD2 (5 bases). V was pared by 3 bases and J by 0 bases, with 14 bases between. There are 17 residues in the CDR3. Germline values: CDR1 LGHDT, CDR2 YNNKEL (reference sequence). The CDR3, as DNA: TGTGCCAGCAGCCACCCCCGGCGAGCGGCGAACACCGGGGAGCTGTTTTTT. It translates to CASSHPRRAANTGELFF.

The rearrangement joins TRBV6-1 to TRBJ2-3, with 10 bases lining up with TRBD2. CDR3 size: 19 residues. Germline V gene lookup returns CDR1 MNHNS and CDR2 SASEGT. V was clipped by 2 bases and J by 4 bases; unmatched bases: 15. The CDR3 DNA sequence: TGTGCCAGCAGTGAACGGGGAGCGGGAGGGCCCGGATTACCAGATACGCAGTATTTT. Amino acid sequence: CASSERGAGGPGLPDTQYF.

The V call is TRBV9, the J call TRBJ2-1; perhaps TRBD1 as D (5 bases). In germline, CDR1 is SGDLS, CDR2 YYNGEE. This CDR3 region has 18 residues. V gave up 4 bases and J gave up 0 bases, with 20 bases separating them. CDR3 sequence reads: CASSTSLGAASSYNEQFF. As DNA, the CDR3 is TGTGCCAGCAGCACAAGCTTAGGGGCGGCGAGCTCCTACAATGAGCAGTTCTTC.

This chain connects TRBV30 to TRBJ1-6; a weak D match, TRBD1 (5 bases). Germline V gene sequence: CDR1 GTSNPN, CDR2 SVGIG (reference sequence). The CDR3 covers 13 residues. Trimming cost V 2 bases and J 7 bases, with 9 bases left between them. The CDR3 region has the DNA TGTGCCTGGAGTTACGACAGCAATTCACCCCTCCACTTT. Its protein is CAWSYDSNSPLHF.

V is TRBV27 and J is TRBJ2-5; D remains ambiguous. This CDR3 is 13 amino acids long. V was clipped by 1 base and J by 0 bases, with 3 bases between them. CDR1 MNHEY and CDR2 SMNVEV come from the germline V gene (reference sequence). CDR3 sequence: CASSLYNQETQYF. For the CDR3, the DNA is TGTGCCAGCAGTTTATACAACCAAGAGACCCAGTACTTC.

The gene calls are TRBV6-5 and TRBJ1-2; 11 positions match TRBD1. The CDR3 contains 15 residues. The V gene's germline CDR1 is MNHEY and CDR2 SVGAGI. V gave up 0 bases and J gave up 8 bases; unmatched junction bases: 5. CDR3 bases: TGTGCCAGCAGTTACTCGGACAGGGGGCGCGGGGGCTACACCTTC. It specifies CASSYSDRGRGGYTF.

This chain joins TRBV11-2 and TRBJ2-7; tentative D call: TRBD1 (5 bases). This CDR3 has 13 residues. Trimming shortened V by 2 bases and J by 4 bases, and 9 bases separated the two germline ends. Germline assignment: CDR1 SGHAT and CDR2 FQNNGV. The chain's CDR3 is CASSLRGFYEQYF. CDR3 sequence (DNA): TGTGCCAGCAGCTTAAGGGGTTTTTACGAGCAGTACTTC.

J is TRBJ2-7 and V is TRBV28; D possibly corresponds to TRBD1 (6 bases). The germline gives CDR1 MDHEN, CDR2 SYDVKM. CDR3 length equals 16 residues. V shed 5 bases and J shed 2 bases, with 19 bases lying between them. The CDR3 DNA sequence: TGTGCCAGCAGTCTGATGCGGACAGTGCTAACCTACGAGCAGTACTTC. Translating gives CASSLMRTVLTYEQYF. Supplemented by reference TRBV28 and TRBJ2-7, the full variable domain reads DVKVTQSSRYLVKRTGEKVFLECVQDMDHENMFWYRQDPGLGLRLIYFSYDVKMKEKGDIPEGYSVSREKKERFSLILESASTNQTSMYLCASSLMRTVLTYEQYFGPGTRLTVT.